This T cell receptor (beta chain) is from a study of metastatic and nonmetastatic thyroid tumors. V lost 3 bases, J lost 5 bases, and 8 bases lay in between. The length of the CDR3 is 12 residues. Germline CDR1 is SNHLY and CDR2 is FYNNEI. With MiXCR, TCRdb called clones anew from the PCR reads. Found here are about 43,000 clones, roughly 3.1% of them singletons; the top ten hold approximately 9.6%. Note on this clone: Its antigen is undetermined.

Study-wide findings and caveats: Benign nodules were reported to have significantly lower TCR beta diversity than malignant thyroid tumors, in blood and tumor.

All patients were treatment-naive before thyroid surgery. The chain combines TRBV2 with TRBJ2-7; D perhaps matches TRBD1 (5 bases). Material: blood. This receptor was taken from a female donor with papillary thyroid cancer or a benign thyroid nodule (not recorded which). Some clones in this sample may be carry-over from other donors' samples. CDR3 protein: CASSDRVHEQYF. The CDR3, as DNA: TGTGCCAGCAGTGACAGGGTCCACGAGCAGTACTTC.